These 15 T cell receptor beta chains originate from one sample sequenced in a study of control samples from healthy donors and cancer patients. The data were produced by immunoSEQ multiplex PCR, yet TCRdb's version contains in-frame clones alone and is incomplete. The repertoire holds about 140,000 clones, with about 91% as singletons. The specimen was blood. The receptors come from a man between 18 and 35 years old in good health.

This chain uses TRBV29-1 with TRBJ2-3; no definite D call. The CDR3 has 12 amino acids. The V gene's germline CDR1 is SQVTM and CDR2 ANQGSEA. With 0 bases removed from V and 3 bases from J, the gap between germline ends came to 4 bases. CDR3 DNA sequence: TGCAGCGTTGAAGATTCAACAGATACGCAGTATTTT. This encodes CSVEDSTDTQYF.

This clone was recorded a few times. The J gene is TRBJ1-4, the V gene TRBV6-5, with a tentative D call TRBD1 (5 bases). Trimming pared 7 bases from V and 7 bases from J, leaving 16 bases between. The CDR3 totals 14 residues. Germline assignment: CDR1 MNHEY and CDR2 SVGAGI. The CDR3 sequence is CASTPGTLGEKLFF. CDR3 sequence (DNA): TGTGCCAGCACTCCTGGGACCCTGGGTGAAAAACTGTTTTTT.

The chain recombines TRBV19 with TRBJ1-3; possibly TRBD1 for D (6 bases). Germline V gene data show CDR1 as LNHDA and CDR2 as SQIVND (reference sequence). V was pared by 8 bases and J by 1 base, with 15 bases between. This CDR3 spans 15 amino acids. CDR3 protein: CASSFGTQSGNTIYF. CDR3 sequence (DNA): TGTGCCAGTTCGTTCGGGACACAATCTGGAAACACCATATATTTT. The variable domain in full, completed from reference TRBV19 and TRBJ1-3, reads DGGITQSPKYLFRKEGQNVTLSCEQNLNHDAMYWYRQDPGQGLRLIYYSQIVNDFQKGDIAEGYSVSREKKESFPLTVTSAQKNPTAFYLCASSFGTQSGNTIYFGEGSWLTVV.

The V gene is TRBV25-1, the J gene TRBJ1-2; 10 positions match TRBD1. The germline CDR1 and CDR2 sequences are MGHDK and SYGVNS. The CDR3 is 14 amino acids. V shed 2 bases, J shed 8 bases, and the junction held 5 bases outside the gene matches. In nucleotides, the CDR3 is TGTGCCAGCAGTGAACGACAGGGGGCTTGGGGCTACACCTTC. It translates to CASSERQGAWGYTF.

The genes are TRBV19 and TRBJ2-4; D remains unclear. The V gene lost 2 bases and the J gene lost 4 bases, with 12 bases spanning the gap. This CDR3 is built from 15 residues. Germline V CDR1 and CDR2: LNHDA, SQIVND (reference sequence). The DNA for the CDR3 is TGTGCCAGTAGTATATGGGCTAGTCCTAAAAACATTCAGTACTTC. It encodes CASSIWASPKNIQYF.

This clone was counted at least ten times. The chain links TRBV27 to TRBJ2-1; 13 bases line up with TRBD2. The junction had 4 bases not matched to a gene; V was cut back by 5 bases and J by 0 bases. The CDR3 spans 17 residues. CDR1 is MNHEY and CDR2 is SMNVEV in the germline V gene (reference sequence). CDR3 protein: CASSLRTSGSSYNEQFF. The CDR3 bases are TGTGCCAGCAGTCTTAGGACTAGCGGGAGCTCCTACAATGAGCAGTTCTTC.

The rearrangement uses TRBV7-3 and TRBJ2-2, with 7 bases fitting TRBD1. Germline CDR1 is SGHTA and CDR2 is FQGTGA. CDR3 length: 14 residues. V lost 5 bases to trimming and J lost 5 bases; unmatched junction nucleotides: 5. The CDR3 spells CASSASTGTGELFF. In nucleotides, the CDR3 is TGTGCCAGCAGCGCCTCGACAGGGACCGGGGAGCTGTTTTTT.

This rearrangement joins TRBV7-9 to TRBJ2-4, with D tentatively TRBD1 (6 bases). The CDR3 is 14 residues long. V lost 2 bases and J lost 3, with 8 bases in between. CDR1 and CDR2 (germline): SEHNR, FQNEAQ (reference sequence). The CDR3 DNA reads TGTGCCAGCAGCTTAAGGGGGAGCAAAAACATTCAGTACTTC. It translates to CASSLRGSKNIQYF.

About this clone itself: The junction and the germline gene differ at one end; a read error may be behind it. The chain recombines TRBV5-6 with TRBJ2-1; 14 bases map to TRBD2. This CDR3 is built from 16 residues. CDR1 is SGHDT and CDR2 is YYEEEE in the germline V gene. This CDR3 reads CASSFRGLAGGNKQFF. The CDR3 nucleotides read TGTGCCAGCAGCTTCCGAGGACTAGCGGGGGGCAATAAGCAGTTCTTC.

The chain combines TRBV6-5 with TRBJ1-1; D is perhaps TRBD1 (6 bases). The ends were cut back, 6 bases at V and 8 bases at J, with 16 bases in the middle. The V gene's germline CDR1 is MNHEY and CDR2 SVGAGI. The CDR3 covers 13 residues. The CDR3 nucleotides are TGTGCCAGCAGAACTAGCGTAGGGACAGAAGCTTTCTTT. Protein product: CASRTSVGTEAFF.

The gene calls are TRBV6-5 and TRBJ1-2; 9 bases agree with TRBD1. With V trimmed by 8 bases and J by 8 bases, 6 bases remained unmatched. CDR3 length: 12 amino acids. Per germline, CDR1 MNHEY and CDR2 SVGAGI. This CDR3 reads CASERTGEGYTF. CDR3 DNA sequence: TGTGCCAGCGAAAGGACAGGGGAGGGCTACACCTTC.

The chain couples TRBV28 to TRBJ2-4; D is undetermined. Per the germline V gene, CDR1 is MDHEN and CDR2 is SYDVKM. The CDR3 is made up of 11 amino acids. The V and J ends lost 6 bases and 13 bases respectively, with 13 bases between them. The CDR3 DNA follows: TGTGCCAGCAGCTTTCAAGGTTGGCAGTACTTC. Translated: CASSFQGWQYF.

The chain links TRBV7-2 to TRBJ2-2; D may be TRBD2 (7 bases). This CDR3 region has 17 residues. Between the trimmed V and J ends, which lost 3 bases and 5 bases, there was a span of 19 bases. Germline V gene sequence: CDR1 SGHTA, CDR2 FQGNSA. The CDR3 spells CASSFFPRGAATGELFF. The CDR3 DNA sequence: TGTGCCAGCAGCTTCTTTCCTCGGGGGGCCGCAACCGGGGAGCTGTTTTTT.

The rearrangement links TRBV4-3 to TRBJ2-2; 10 bases align to TRBD1. V was clipped by 6 bases and J by 5 bases; unmatched bases: 6. CDR3 size: 15 residues. Germline V gene data show CDR1 as LGHNA and CDR2 as YSLEER. The CDR3 DNA sequence: TGCGCCAGCAGTGACAGGGGGCGTGGAACCGGGGAGCTGTTTTTT. This encodes CASSDRGRGTGELFF.

The CDR3 sequence is CASSWTGGQYF. The DNA for the CDR3 is TGTGCCAGCAGCTGGACAGGGGGACAGTACTTC. V gene TRBV3-1 (or the pseudogene TRBV3-2) combines with J gene TRBJ2-4; 10 nucleotides align to TRBD1. Germline lookup yields CDR1 LGHDT and CDR2 YNNKEL (reference sequence). The CDR3 consists of 11 residues. The V gene end was trimmed by 5 bases and the J gene end by 13 bases; junction bases not matched to a gene: 2.